This TCR beta chain was sequenced for a study of blood T cell repertoires in COVID-19. Study details: The cDNA or gDNA used as material had been derived from T cells, B-cell-depleted T cells, or PBMCs.

This clone was recorded at least ten times. This CDR3 contains 15 residues. V was clipped by 2 bases and J by 9 bases; unmatched bases: 5. Germline loops: CDR1 MNHEY, CDR2 SMNVEV (reference sequence). In the study's own analysis: The assay estimated nucleated cells by amplifying reference gene primers. Repertoires were generated with immunoSEQ multiplex PCR, while TCRdb's copy carries only in-frame clones and drops some. V, J and clone size reflect that table, while D and trimming were determined from the DNA. The data show tens of thousands of clones, 74% seen once. The receptor was derived from a man between 65 and 85 years old with COVID-19, enrolled during active disease. Input material: peripheral blood. The chain carries TRBV27 and TRBJ1-6, with TRBD1 matching 9 bases. CDR3 nucleotide sequence: TGTGCCAGCAGTTTAAGTTGGACAGGGGTTTCACCCCTCCACTTT. This translates into CASSLSWTGVSPLHF.